This entry features one T cell receptor (beta chain) sequence. Amplification yielded TCR beta CDR3 regions, with RNA transcripts as the source. In the first-round RT-PCR of the TCR CDR3, the HTBI primer set was used. TCRdb reprocessed the multiplex PCR reads with MiXCR, giving one entry per CDR3 protein. Among roughly 700,000 distinct CDR3 sequences, about 15% were seen once, and the ten largest hold 9.5% to 13%. This entry is derived from a study of T cells in Graves' hyperthyroidism and ophthalmopathy. CDR1 is KGHSH, CDR2 LQKENI, per germline. The V end lost 0 bases, the J end lost 6 bases, and 24 bases lay between the germline ends. This CDR3 comprises 19 residues.

The chain is built from TRBV18 and TRBJ1-3, with TRBD1 as a possible D gene (5 bases). The source material was blood. This clonotype originated in a woman aged 18 to 35 with Graves' hyperthyroidism. The CDR3 DNA sequence: TGTGCCAGCTCACCACCGACAAGAGGGACCTGGCGGCCACCAAACACCATATATTTT. It specifies CASSPPTRGTWRPPNTIYF.